These 30 T cell receptor beta chains were sequenced from one sample in a study of T cells in Graves' hyperthyroidism and ophthalmopathy. Researchers amplified the TCR beta CDR3 regions from RNA transcripts. The HTBI set primed first-round TCR CDR3 RT-PCR. Each CDR3 protein gets one entry after TCRdb re-called the multiplex PCR reads with MiXCR. Of roughly 710,000 distinct CDR3 sequences in the sample, about 35% are singletons; the top ten hold around 31%. Sequenced sample: blood. Receptors originate from a woman in her 40s with Graves' hyperthyroidism.

V gene TRBV6-1 combines with J gene TRBJ1-1, with D perhaps TRBD1 (5 bases). V was pared by 6 bases and J by 5 bases, with 19 bases between. The germline V gene encodes CDR1 MNHNS and CDR2 SASEGT. The CDR3 has 15 amino acids. The chain's CDR3 is CASSSHGGGGTEAFF. CDR3 nucleotide sequence: TGTGCCAGCAGCTCCCACGGGGGAGGAGGAACTGAAGCTTTCTTT.

This clonotype was found many times. A read error may account for a junction end that differs from germline. The rearrangement uses TRBV7-2 and TRBJ1-6; no reliable D call. CDR3 length: 15 residues. Germline CDR1 and CDR2: SGHTA and FQGNSA. The CDR3 sequence is CASRFMADYNSPLHF. CDR3 DNA: TGTGCCAGCCGCTTCATGGCAGACTATAATTCACCCCTCCACTTT.

The sample holds a few counts of this clonotype. This sequence may be a read error, since a much larger clone differs from it by one base. This chain links TRBV24-1 with TRBJ1-2; no definite D call. Germline CDR1 and CDR2: KGHDR and SFDVKD. The CDR3 covers 13 residues. The CDR3 DNA follows: TGTGCCACCGGTGATAGTTTGTGGGCGAGCTACACCTTC. The encoded protein is CATGDSLWASYTF.

In its sample, this clonotype was seen many times. The J gene is TRBJ2-7, the V gene TRBV7-8, with 12 bases matching TRBD2. This CDR3 has 16 amino acids. The ends lost 4 bases at V and 3 bases at J; junction bases unmatched: 7. Germline lookup yields CDR1 SGHVS and CDR2 FQNEAQ. In DNA, the CDR3 is TGTGCCAGCAGCTCCCGCCGACTAGCGGGAGTCTACGAGCAGTACTTC. It yields the protein CASSSRRLAGVYEQYF.

As regards this clonotype: This may be a read error: a much more frequent sequence differs by one nucleotide. The V gene is TRBV12-3 or TRBV12-4, the J gene TRBJ1-1, with D perhaps TRBD1 (5 bases). Trimming removed 7 bases at V and 1 base at J, with 13 bases between. The CDR3 consists of 14 residues. The CDR3 loop reads CASTPGTENTEAFF. In nucleotides, the CDR3 is TGTGCCAGCACCCCCGGGACGGAGAACACTGAAGCTTTCTTT.

This clonotype came up a few times. The rearrangement links TRBV19 to TRBJ2-5, with D uncertain. Looked up from germline, CDR1 is LNHDA and CDR2 is SQIVND (reference sequence). V lost 5 bases and J lost 2, with 9 bases in between. The CDR3 has 13 amino acids. In DNA, the CDR3 is TGTGCCAGTAGTTCCCAACAACAAGAGACCCAGTACTTC. This codes for CASSSQQQETQYF.

This chain joins TRBV7-9 and TRBJ2-7; possibly TRBD1 for D (5 bases). CDR3 size: 15 residues. Germline-derived CDR1 and CDR2 are SEHNR and FQNEAQ (reference sequence). Deletions cut 5 bases from V and 1 base from J, with 15 bases between. The CDR3: CASSPDDSNSYEQYF. The CDR3 DNA sequence: TGTGCCAGCAGCCCGGACGACAGTAATTCCTACGAGCAGTACTTC.

J is TRBJ2-5 and V is TRBV24-1, with D unclear. Germline CDR1 reads KGHDR; CDR2 reads SFDVKD. The CDR3 runs to 13 residues. Trimming took 7 bases from V and 11 from J, leaving 19 bases between them. In DNA, the CDR3 is TGTGCCACCAGCCGAGGTCGCACAGATACGCAGTACTTC. Protein sequence: CATSRGRTDTQYF.

Notes on this clonotype: A junction end diverges from the germline sequence, so it may reflect a read error. The J gene is TRBJ1-1, the V gene TRBV5-1, with D uncertain. The CDR3 extends over 16 amino acids. The germline CDR1 and CDR2 sequences are SGHRS and YFSETQ. CDR3 sequence (DNA): TGCGCCAGCAGCTTGGCCTCGGGGATGCTCCACACTGAAGCTCTCTTT. Translated: CASSLASGMLHTEALF. The full variable domain, with the rest looked up from reference TRBV5-1 and TRBJ1-1, is KAGVTQTPRYLIKTRGQQVTLSCSPISGHRSVSWYQQTPGQGLQFLFEYFSETQRNKGNFPGRFSGRQFSNSRSEMNVSTLELGDSALYLCASSLASGMLHTEALFGQGTRLTVV.

This clonotype has ten or more counts. This chain joins TRBV19 and TRBJ1-1, with 7 bases lining up with TRBD1. With V trimmed by 7 bases and J by 5 bases, 7 bases remained unmatched. The CDR3 spans 13 residues. Germline CDR1 is LNHDA and CDR2 is SQIVND (reference sequence). Here the CDR3 reads CASTTDRRTEAFF. The CDR3 DNA sequence: TGTGCCAGTACCACGGACAGGAGAACTGAAGCTTTCTTT.

The genes are TRBV7-9 and TRBJ1-2, with unresolved D. Looked up from germline, CDR1 is SEHNR and CDR2 is FQNEAQ (reference sequence). The CDR3 spans 13 residues. V was pared by 4 bases and J by 8 bases, with 14 bases between. The CDR3 loop reads CASSWRAGRGYTF. CDR3 nucleotide sequence: TGTGCCAGCAGCTGGCGGGCAGGCAGAGGCTACACCTTC.

The chain carries TRBV20-1 and TRBJ2-2, with 8 bases identical to TRBD2. Per the germline V gene, CDR1 is DFQATT and CDR2 is SNEGSKA (reference sequence). The CDR3 is 14 residues long. The junction had 2 bases not matched to a gene; V was cut back by 3 bases and J by 2 bases. CDR3 in DNA: TGCAGTGCTAGTGGACTAGCCAACACCGGGGAGCTGTTTTTT. This translates into CSASGLANTGELFF.

Many counts were recorded for this clonotype. The rearrangement joins TRBV4-3 to TRBJ1-2; D is uncertain. The V end was cut by 1 base, the J end by 4 bases, with 10 bases between. Germline loops: CDR1 LGHNA, CDR2 YSLEER. CDR3 length equals 14 residues. The CDR3 reads CASSQAWASYGYTF. The CDR3 DNA sequence: TGCGCCAGCAGCCAAGCTTGGGCTAGCTATGGCTACACCTTC.

This clonotype has more than one count but fewer than ten. J is TRBJ2-7 and V is TRBV7-2; D is possibly TRBD1 or TRBD2 (5 bases each). This CDR3 region has 16 residues. Germline lookup yields CDR1 SGHTA and CDR2 FQGNSA. V shed 2 bases and J shed 0 bases, with 14 bases lying between them. For the CDR3, the DNA is TGTGCCAGCAGCTTACTTTTGGGGGTTTCCTCCTACGAGCAGTACTTC. Translation gives CASSLLLGVSSYEQYF.

This clonotype was counted between two and nine times. V and J are TRBV4-1 and TRBJ2-7; no firm D call. The germline gives CDR1 MGHRA, CDR2 YSYEKL. CDR3 size: 15 residues. V lost 0 bases to trimming and J lost 0 bases, with 9 bases between them. The CDR3 here is CASSQEKGDSYEQYF. CDR3 DNA sequence: TGCGCCAGCAGCCAAGAAAAAGGTGACTCCTACGAGCAGTACTTC.

This chain links TRBV24-1 with TRBJ2-7; a weak D match, TRBD1 (7 bases). CDR3 length: 13 amino acids. CDR1 is KGHDR and CDR2 is SFDVKD in the germline V gene. V was cut by 11 bases and J by 6 bases, with 19 bases left in between. In nucleotides, the CDR3 is TGTGCCAGCAGCTTATACAGGGGAGGCGAGCAGTACTTC. It yields the protein CASSLYRGGEQYF.

This clonotype was recorded at least ten times. V and J are TRBV2 and TRBJ1-2; the D is unclear. The ends were cut back, 6 bases at V and 8 bases at J, with 22 bases in the middle. Germline CDR1 SNHLY, CDR2 FYNNEI. The CDR3 totals 15 residues. Here the CDR3 reads CASSEGYGTYIGYTF. CDR3 sequence (DNA): TGTGCCAGCAGCGAGGGATACGGTACCTATATAGGCTACACCTTC.

This clonotype was seen ten or more times. V is TRBV12-3 or TRBV12-4 and J is TRBJ1-2; D ambiguous. Deletions cut 10 bases from V and 0 bases from J, with 12 bases between. The CDR3 loop spans 13 amino acids. CDR3 in DNA: TGTGCCACCCGATTGTCTGCTAACTATGGCTACACCTTC. This codes for CATRLSANYGYTF.

A few counts support this clonotype. A read error is likely, as this CDR3 ends without the conserved phenylalanine or tryptophan. The chain couples TRBV20-1 to TRBJ1-1, with TRBD1 matching over 7 bases. The CDR3 runs to 13 residues. V was pared by 2 bases and J by 4 bases, with 4 bases of the junction left unmatched. CDR1 is DFQATT and CDR2 is SNEGSKA in the germline V gene (reference sequence). The CDR3 nucleotides read TGCAGTGCTAGACAGGGGGGGTTCACTGAAGCTTTCCTT. Protein sequence: CSARQGGFTEAFL.

Comment on this clonotype: A much more abundant neighbour one base away suggests this may be a read error. The chain has TRBV6-2 or TRBV6-3 and TRBJ2-2; the D gene is possibly TRBD2 (6 bases). The CDR3 totals 11 residues. From germline, CDR1 is MNHEY and CDR2 SVGEGT. The CDR3 DNA reads as TGTGCCGGCAGGGAGGCGTGGGAGCTGTTTTTT. It yields the protein CAGREAWELFF.

This clonotype was seen at least ten times. The rearrangement joins TRBV12-3 or TRBV12-4 to TRBJ1-2; TRBD1 agrees at 8 bases. The CDR3 is made up of 13 amino acids. After removal of 4 bases from V and 10 bases from J, the junction contained 8 bases not matched to a gene. The CDR3 sequence is CASSSRDRGHYTF. CDR3 bases: TGTGCCAGCAGTTCCCGAGACAGGGGCCACTACACCTTC.

This clonotype has a count of ten or more. The chain uses TRBV7-9 and TRBJ2-2; D is undetermined. Germline assignment: CDR1 SEHNR and CDR2 FQNEAQ (reference sequence). Trimming took 2 bases from V and 0 from J, leaving 4 bases between them. This CDR3 spans 14 amino acids. CDR3 amino acids: CASSLLSNTGELFF. The CDR3 DNA follows: TGTGCCAGCAGCTTATTATCGAACACCGGGGAGCTGTTTTTT.

The DNA for the CDR3 is TGTGCCAGCAGACCGACTAGCGCGGAGACCCAGTACTTC. Protein product: CASRPTSAETQYF. The gene calls are TRBV12-3 or TRBV12-4 and TRBJ2-5, with TRBD2 matching 8 bases. The CDR3 is 13 residues long. The junction had 5 bases not matched to a gene; V was cut back by 6 bases and J by 5 bases.

The chain couples TRBV10-3 to TRBJ1-1; weak D call: TRBD1 (5 bases). Deletions cut 10 bases from V and 7 bases from J, with 13 bases between. This CDR3 has 11 residues. In germline, CDR1 is ENHRY, CDR2 SYGVKD. CDR3 DNA sequence: TGTGCCACCGGGACTAGCGGTGAAGCTTTCTTT. Encoded protein: CATGTSGEAFF.

The chain couples TRBV5-4 to TRBJ1-4, with D possibly matching TRBD1 (6 bases). Looked up from germline, CDR1 is SGHNT and CDR2 is YYREEE (reference sequence). The V gene lost 2 bases and the J gene lost 13 bases, with 24 bases spanning the gap. This CDR3 has 16 amino acids. CDR3: CASSFEMTGLTPGLFF. CDR3 nucleotide sequence: TGTGCCAGCAGCTTTGAAATGACAGGACTAACCCCAGGACTGTTTTTT.

This clonotype was detected only a few times. The chain recombines TRBV7-9 with TRBJ1-1; D may be TRBD1 (5 bases). The CDR3 consists of 15 residues. V was shortened by 6 bases and J by 7 bases, with 21 bases between the two germline ends. Germline CDR1 and CDR2: SEHNR and FQNEAQ (reference sequence). CDR3 coding DNA: TGTGCCAGCAGTTTAAACTTCGGGACGTCAATTGAAGCTTTCTTT. This encodes CASSLNFGTSIEAFF. The full variable domain, in which reference TRBV7-9 and TRBJ1-1 provide the parts outside the CDR3, is DTGVSQNPRHKITKRGQNVTFRCDPISEHNRLYWYRQTLGQGPEFLTYFQNEAQLEKSRLLSDRFSAERPKGSFSTLEIQRTEQGDSAMYLCASSLNFGTSIEAFFGQGTRLTVV.

The chain joins TRBV9 to TRBJ1-2, with TRBD1 matching over 7 bases. The J segment lost 8 bases and the V segment lost 0 bases, leaving 16 bases of the junction unmatched. This CDR3 region has 17 residues. Germline V gives CDR1 SGDLS, CDR2 YYNGEE. CDR3 sequence (DNA): TGTGCCAGCAGCGTAGACAGCTCAGAAGGGACAGTCTTGGGCTACACCTTC. It encodes CASSVDSSEGTVLGYTF.

This clonotype has ten or more counts. The V call is TRBV5-1, the J call TRBJ1-6; 9 nucleotides match TRBD1. Trimming took 3 bases from V and 10 from J; bases not matched to a gene: 5. The length of the CDR3 is 14 residues. Germline CDR1 is SGHRS and CDR2 is YFSETQ. The CDR3 region is CASSSLTGGSPLHF. The CDR3 bases are TGCGCCAGCAGCTCCTTGACAGGGGGATCACCCCTCCACTTT.

This clonotype was found many times. The genes are TRBV29-1 and TRBJ2-2, with a tentative D call TRBD2 (6 bases). Trimming took 3 bases from V and 4 from J, leaving 9 bases between them. The CDR3 has 13 amino acids. Germline V gives CDR1 SQVTM, CDR2 ANQGSEA. The CDR3 bases are TGCAGCGTTGAGCGGGGACCCACCGGGGAGCTGTTTTTT. It yields the protein CSVERGPTGELFF.

In its sample, this clonotype was seen many times. The gene calls are TRBV7-2 and TRBJ1-4, with 8 bases aligning to TRBD1. The CDR3 sequence is 13 residues long. In germline, CDR1 is SGHTA, CDR2 FQGNSA. The J segment lost 7 bases and the V segment lost 9 bases, leaving 7 bases of the junction unmatched. The CDR3 loop reads CASRRTGSEKLFF. CDR3 in DNA: TGTGCCAGTAGGAGGACAGGGTCTGAAAAACTGTTTTTT.